The 5 T cell receptor beta chains in this list originate from one sample, sequenced in a study of shared clonotypes between healthy human individuals. Using immunoSEQ multiplex PCR, the repertoire was profiled, and TCRdb retains in-frame clones only, with some absent. The table has roughly 1,000,000 clones, approximately 80% seen once; the top ten hold approximately 0.56%. Sequenced: memory CD4+ T cells from PBMCs. Noted subset: CD45RA-negative fraction. Receptors originate from a young man in good health. Some clones in this sample may be carry-over from other donors' samples.

J is TRBJ2-4 and V is TRBV30; 7 nucleotides align to TRBD1. V was pared by 0 bases and J by 7 bases, with 0 bases of the junction left unmatched. Per the germline V gene, CDR1 is GTSNPN and CDR2 is SVGIG (reference sequence). The CDR3 is made up of 12 amino acids. CDR3 sequence reads: CAWSVQGNIQYF. DNA for the CDR3: TGTGCCTGGAGTGTACAGGGGAACATTCAGTACTTC. Full variable domain (rest looked up from reference TRBV30 and TRBJ2-4): SQTIHQWPATLVQPVGSPLSLECTVEGTSNPNLYWYRQAAGRGLQLLFYSVGIGQISSEVPQNLSASRPQDRQFILSSKKLLLSDSGFYLCAWSVQGNIQYFGAGTRLSVL.

The rearrangement uses TRBV25-1 and TRBJ1-2; TRBD1 agrees at 11 bases. V gave up 4 bases and J gave up 6 bases; unmatched junction bases: 4. The germline CDR1 and CDR2 sequences are MGHDK and SYGVNS. CDR3 length equals 14 residues. CDR3 loop: CASSGTGQGDGYTF. The CDR3 DNA is TGTGCCAGCAGTGGTACGGGACAGGGGGATGGCTACACCTTC.

The chain is built from TRBV5-8 and TRBJ1-1; unclear D gene. V lost 4 bases and J lost 1, with 8 bases in between. Germline CDR1 SGHTS, CDR2 YDEGEE. The CDR3 totals 13 residues. Here the CDR3 reads CASSAEGNTEAFF. CDR3 DNA sequence: TGTGCCAGCAGCGCCGAAGGGAACACTGAAGCTTTCTTT.

This clone appeared a few times. The gene calls are TRBV28 and TRBJ2-1; D uncertain. Germline loops: CDR1 MDHEN, CDR2 SYDVKM. The CDR3 extends over 13 amino acids. Trimming took off 5 bases at V and 12 bases at J, with 17 bases between the two ends. The CDR3 region is CASSGLGFYWQFF. CDR3 nucleotides: TGTGCCAGCAGTGGATTAGGTTTCTATTGGCAGTTCTTC.

The J gene is TRBJ2-3, the V gene TRBV5-1; 10 nucleotides align to TRBD2. V was clipped by 1 base and J by 2 bases; unmatched bases: 4. CDR1 is SGHRS and CDR2 is YFSETQ in the germline V gene. The CDR3 consists of 16 residues. This CDR3 reads CASSLSGLALTDTQYF. In nucleotides, the CDR3 is TGCGCCAGCAGCTTGTCGGGACTAGCGCTCACAGATACGCAGTATTTT. The full variable domain, completed using reference TRBV5-1 and TRBJ2-3, is KAGVTQTPRYLIKTRGQQVTLSCSPISGHRSVSWYQQTPGQGLQFLFEYFSETQRNKGNFPGRFSGRQFSNSRSEMNVSTLELGDSALYLCASSLSGLALTDTQYFGPGTRLTVL.